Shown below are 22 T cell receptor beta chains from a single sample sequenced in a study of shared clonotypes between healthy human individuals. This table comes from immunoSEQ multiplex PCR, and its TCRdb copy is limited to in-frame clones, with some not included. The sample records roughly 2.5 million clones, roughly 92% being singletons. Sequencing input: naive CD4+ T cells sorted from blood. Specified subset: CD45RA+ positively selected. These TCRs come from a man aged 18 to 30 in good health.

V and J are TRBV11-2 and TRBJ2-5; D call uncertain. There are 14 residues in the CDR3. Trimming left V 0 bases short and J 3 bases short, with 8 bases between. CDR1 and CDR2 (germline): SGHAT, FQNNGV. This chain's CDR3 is CASSLEPLEETQYF. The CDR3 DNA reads TGTGCCAGCAGCTTAGAGCCCCTCGAAGAGACCCAGTACTTC.

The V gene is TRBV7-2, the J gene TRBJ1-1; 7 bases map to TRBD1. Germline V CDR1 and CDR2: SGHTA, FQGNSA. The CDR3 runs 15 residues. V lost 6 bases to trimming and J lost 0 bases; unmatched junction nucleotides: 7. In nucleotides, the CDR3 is TGTGCCAGCAGTTACTACAGGGGAATGAACACTGAAGCTTTCTTT. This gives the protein CASSYYRGMNTEAFF. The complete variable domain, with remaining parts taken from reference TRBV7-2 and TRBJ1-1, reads GAGVSQSPSNKVTEKGKDVELRCDPISGHTALYWYRQSLGQGLEFLIYFQGNSAPDKSGLPSDRFSAERTGGSVSTLTIQRTQQEDSAVYLCASSYYRGMNTEAFFGQGTRLTVV.

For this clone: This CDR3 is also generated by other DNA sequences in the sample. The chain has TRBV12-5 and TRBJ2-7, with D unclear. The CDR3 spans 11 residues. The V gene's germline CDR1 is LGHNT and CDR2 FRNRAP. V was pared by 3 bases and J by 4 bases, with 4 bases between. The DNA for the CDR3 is TGTGCTAGTGGTTTCGGATACGAGCAGTACTTC. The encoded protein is CASGFGYEQYF. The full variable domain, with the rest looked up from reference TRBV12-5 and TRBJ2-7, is DARVTQTPRHKVTEMGQEVTMRCQPILGHNTVFWYRQTMMQGLELLAYFRNRAPLDDSGMPKDRFSAEMPDATLATLKIQPSEPRDSAVYFCASGFGYEQYFGPGTRLTVT.

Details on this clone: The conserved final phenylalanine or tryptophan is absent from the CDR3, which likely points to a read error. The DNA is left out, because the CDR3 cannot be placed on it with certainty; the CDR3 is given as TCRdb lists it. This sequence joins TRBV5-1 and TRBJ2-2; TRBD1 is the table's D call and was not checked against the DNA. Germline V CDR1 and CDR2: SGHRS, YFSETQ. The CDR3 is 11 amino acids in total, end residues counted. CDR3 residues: CASSSRRDREY.

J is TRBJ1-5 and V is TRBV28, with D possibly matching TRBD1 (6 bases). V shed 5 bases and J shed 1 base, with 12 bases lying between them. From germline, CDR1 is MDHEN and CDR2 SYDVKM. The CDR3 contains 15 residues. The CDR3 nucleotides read TGTGCCAGCAGTCCGACAGGTTGGAGCAATCAGCCCCAGCATTTT. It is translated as CASSPTGWSNQPQHF.

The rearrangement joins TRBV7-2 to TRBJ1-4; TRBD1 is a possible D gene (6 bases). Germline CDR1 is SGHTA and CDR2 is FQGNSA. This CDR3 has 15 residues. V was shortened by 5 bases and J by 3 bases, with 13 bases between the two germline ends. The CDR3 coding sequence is TGTGCCAGCAGCCCTACAGGGACGGCTAATGAAAAACTGTTTTTT. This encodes CASSPTGTANEKLFF. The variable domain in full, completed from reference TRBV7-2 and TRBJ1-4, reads GAGVSQSPSNKVTEKGKDVELRCDPISGHTALYWYRQSLGQGLEFLIYFQGNSAPDKSGLPSDRFSAERTGGSVSTLTIQRTQQEDSAVYLCASSPTGTANEKLFFGSGTQLSVL.

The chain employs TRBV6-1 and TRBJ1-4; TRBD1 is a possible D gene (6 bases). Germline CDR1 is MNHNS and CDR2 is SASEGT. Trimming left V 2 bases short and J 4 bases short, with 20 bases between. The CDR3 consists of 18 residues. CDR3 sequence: CASSETPARGRGNEKLFF. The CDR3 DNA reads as TGTGCCAGCAGTGAAACACCCGCCAGGGGTCGAGGTAATGAAAAACTGTTTTTT.

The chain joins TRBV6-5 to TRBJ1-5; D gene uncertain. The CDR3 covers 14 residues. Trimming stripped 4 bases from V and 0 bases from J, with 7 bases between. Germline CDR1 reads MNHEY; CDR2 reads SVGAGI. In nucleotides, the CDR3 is TGTGCCAGCAGTTTGACACTTAGCAATCAGCCCCAGCATTTT. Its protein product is CASSLTLSNQPQHF.

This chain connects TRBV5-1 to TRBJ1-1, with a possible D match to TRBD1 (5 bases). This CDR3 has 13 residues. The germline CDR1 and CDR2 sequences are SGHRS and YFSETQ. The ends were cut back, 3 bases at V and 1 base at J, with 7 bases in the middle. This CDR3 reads CASSWGPNTEAFF. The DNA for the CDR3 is TGCGCCAGCAGCTGGGGACCGAACACTGAAGCTTTCTTT.

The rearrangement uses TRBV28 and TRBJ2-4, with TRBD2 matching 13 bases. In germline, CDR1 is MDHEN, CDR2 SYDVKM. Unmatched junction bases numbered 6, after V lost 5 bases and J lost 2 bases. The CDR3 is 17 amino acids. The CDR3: CASSGGLAGVSKNIQYF. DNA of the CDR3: TGTGCCAGCAGTGGCGGACTAGCGGGGGTTTCCAAAAACATTCAGTACTTC.

This chain's CDR3 is CAWIRGTTGELFF. Written as DNA, the CDR3 is TGTGCCTGGATACGAGGGACAACCGGGGAGCTGTTTTTT. The chain joins TRBV30 to TRBJ2-2, with D possibly TRBD1 on 6 matching bases. Germline CDR1 is GTSNPN and CDR2 is SVGIG (reference sequence). The CDR3 loop spans 13 amino acids. Trimming took off 4 bases at V and 5 bases at J, with 11 bases between the two ends.

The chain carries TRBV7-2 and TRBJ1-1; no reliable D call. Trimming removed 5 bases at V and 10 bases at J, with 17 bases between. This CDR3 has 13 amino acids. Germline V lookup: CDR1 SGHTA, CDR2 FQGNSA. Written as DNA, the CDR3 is TGTGCCAGCAGCCCCCTCTCCGGTACCGGAGCTTTCTTT. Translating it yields CASSPLSGTGAFF.

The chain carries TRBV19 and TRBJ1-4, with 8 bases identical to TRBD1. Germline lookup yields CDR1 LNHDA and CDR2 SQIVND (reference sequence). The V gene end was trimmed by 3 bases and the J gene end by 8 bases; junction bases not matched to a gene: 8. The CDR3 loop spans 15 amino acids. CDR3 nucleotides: TGTGCCAGTAGTATTCAGGGGGCGGAATCGGAAAAACTGTTTTTT. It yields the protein CASSIQGAESEKLFF.

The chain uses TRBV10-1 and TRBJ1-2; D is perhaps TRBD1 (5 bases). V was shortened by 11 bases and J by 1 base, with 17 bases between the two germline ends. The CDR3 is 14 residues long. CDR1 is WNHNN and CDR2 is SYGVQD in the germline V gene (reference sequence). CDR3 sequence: CASFRDVNNYGYTF. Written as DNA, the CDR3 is TGCGCCTCTTTCCGGGACGTAAATAACTATGGCTACACCTTC.

The CDR3 DNA reads TGTGCCAGCAGCTTGTTGGGACTAGTGATCTACGAGCAGTACTTC. Translation gives CASSLLGLVIYEQYF. The rearrangement uses TRBV5-7 and TRBJ2-7, with TRBD2 matching over 8 bases. TRBV5-7 is identified as an open reading frame with a role that is uncertain. V shed 1 base and J 3 bases; nucleotides not matched to a gene: 6. The CDR3 covers 15 residues.

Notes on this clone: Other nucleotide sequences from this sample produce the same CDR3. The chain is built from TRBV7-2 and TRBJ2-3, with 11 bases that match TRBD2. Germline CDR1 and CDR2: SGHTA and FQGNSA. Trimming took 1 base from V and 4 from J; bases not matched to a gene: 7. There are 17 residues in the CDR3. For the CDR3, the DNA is TGTGCCAGCAGCTTAGGCCCACTAGCGGGAGTAGCAGATACGCAGTATTTT. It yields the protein CASSLGPLAGVADTQYF.

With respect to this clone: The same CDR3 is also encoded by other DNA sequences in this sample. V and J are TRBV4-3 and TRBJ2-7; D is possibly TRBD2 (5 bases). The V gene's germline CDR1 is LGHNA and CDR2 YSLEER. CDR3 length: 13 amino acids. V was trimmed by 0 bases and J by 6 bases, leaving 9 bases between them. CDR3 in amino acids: CASSQDRGTEQYF. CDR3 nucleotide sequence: TGCGCCAGCAGCCAAGATCGGGGTACCGAGCAGTACTTC.

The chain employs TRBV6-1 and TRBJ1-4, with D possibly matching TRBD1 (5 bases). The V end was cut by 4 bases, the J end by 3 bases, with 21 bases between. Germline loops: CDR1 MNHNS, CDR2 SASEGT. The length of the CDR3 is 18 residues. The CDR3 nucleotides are TGTGCCAGCAGTGTCGGGCCGGGGGTCGGTCAAGCTAATGAAAAACTGTTTTTT. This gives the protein CASSVGPGVGQANEKLFF.

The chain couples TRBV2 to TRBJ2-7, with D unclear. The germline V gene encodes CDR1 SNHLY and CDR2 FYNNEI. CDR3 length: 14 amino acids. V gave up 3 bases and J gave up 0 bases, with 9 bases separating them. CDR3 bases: TGTGCCAGCAGTGATTGGATTAGCTCCTACGAGCAGTACTTC. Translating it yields CASSDWISSYEQYF.

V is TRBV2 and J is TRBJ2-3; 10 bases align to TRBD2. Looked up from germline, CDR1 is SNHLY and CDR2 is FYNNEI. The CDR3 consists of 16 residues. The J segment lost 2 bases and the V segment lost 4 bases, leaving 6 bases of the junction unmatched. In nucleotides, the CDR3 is TGTGCCAGCAGTGTCGGACTAGCGGTTTTCACAGATACGCAGTATTTT. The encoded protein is CASSVGLAVFTDTQYF.

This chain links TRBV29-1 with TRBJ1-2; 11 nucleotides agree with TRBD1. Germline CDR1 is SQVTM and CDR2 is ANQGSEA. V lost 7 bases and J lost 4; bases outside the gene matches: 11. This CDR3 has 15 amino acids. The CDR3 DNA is TGCAGCGCTGCAATGGGACAGGGGGTCCGCTATGGCTACACCTTC. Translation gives CSAAMGQGVRYGYTF.

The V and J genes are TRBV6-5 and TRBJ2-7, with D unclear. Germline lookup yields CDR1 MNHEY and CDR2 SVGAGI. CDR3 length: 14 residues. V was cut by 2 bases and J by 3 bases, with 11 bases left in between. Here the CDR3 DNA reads TGTGCCAGCAGTTACACCGACTCCTACTACGAGCAGTACTTC. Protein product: CASSYTDSYYEQYF.